This T cell receptor (beta chain) derives from a study of blood T cell repertoires in COVID-19. Overall study: Nucleic acid was either cDNA or gDNA, and it came from T cells, B-cell-depleted T cells, or PBMCs.

The Seattle patients joined while their infection was active and were tracked longitudinally afterward. Per the study methods: Nucleated cell counts were estimated from reference gene primer amplification. Data came from immunoSEQ multiplex PCR; TCRdb stores just in-frame clones and leaves some out. That table is the source of V, J and clone size, and D and trimming were worked out from the DNA. The sample has some 220,000 clones; about nine tenths are singletons. V shed 6 bases, J shed 1 base, and the junction held 4 bases outside the gene matches. Per germline, CDR1 LNHDA and CDR2 SQIVND (reference sequence). There are 15 residues in the CDR3.

The chain joins TRBV19 to TRBJ2-3, with 10 bases aligning to TRBD2. The origin of this receptor is a man aged 25 to 45 with COVID-19, enrolled during active disease. Input material: peripheral blood. CDR3 region: CASRSGGAGTDTQYF. In DNA, the CDR3 is TGTGCCAGTAGGAGCGGGGGGGCGGGCACAGATACGCAGTATTTT.